The rows below give T cell receptor beta chains drawn from one sample of a study of blood T cell repertoires in COVID-19. Produced via immunoSEQ multiplex PCR; TCRdb's table is partial and in-frame only. This table has a few hundred thousand clones, around 91% appearing once. The specimen was PBMCs or T cells enriched from blood (not recorded which). The receptors derive from a man aged 25-45 years who had recovered from COVID-19. Each CDR3 is given with its conserved first and last residue. D genes are given only for firm matches. Clone sizes are given selectively: once, few, many, or a class where the clone is expanded.

CDR3 length,clone size,V gene,J gene,D gene,CDR3 protein,CDR3 DNA
15,few,TRBV7-2,TRBJ2-1,.,CASSLTGDGINEQFF,TGTGCCAGCAGCTTAACGGGAGATGGAATCAATGAGCAGTTCTTC
12,.,TRBV29-1,TRBJ2-1,.,CSVGGSRNEQFF,TGCAGCGTTGGTGGGAGTAGGAATGAGCAGTTCTTC
14,.,TRBV9,TRBJ2-4,TRBD1,CASSSTDRADIQYF,TGTGCCAGCAGCTCAACGGACAGGGCGGACATTCAGTACTTC
15,.,TRBV3-1/TRBV3-2,TRBJ2-7,TRBD2,CASSQGSGTPYEQYF,TGTGCCAGCAGCCAAGGTAGCGGGACCCCCTACGAGCAGTACTTC
12,.,TRBV21-1,TRBJ2-1,.,CASTTIGDEQFF,TGTGCCAGCACCACAATCGGGGATGAGCAGTTCTTC
15,.,TRBV30,TRBJ2-3,TRBD2,CAWRPLAGDLDTQYF,TGTGCCTGGAGACCACTAGCGGGAGATCTAGATACGCAGTATTTT
15,once,TRBV11-2,TRBJ2-3,.,CASSLDSLRTDTQYF,TGTGCCAGCAGCTTAGACTCTCTTCGCACAGATACGCAGTATTTT
16,.,TRBV5-1,TRBJ1-6,TRBD1,CASSTRQGGTGSPLHF,TGCGCCAGCAGCACGCGACAGGGGGGCACGGGGTCACCCCTCCACTTT
15,.,TRBV2,TRBJ1-2,.,CASFLVAASDYGYTF,TGTGCCAGCTTCTTGGTGGCGGCCTCGGACTATGGCTACACCTTC
15,.,TRBV28,TRBJ1-1,.,CASRPTGPTNTEAFF,TGTGCCAGCAGGCCTACAGGGCCGACGAACACTGAAGCTTTCTTT
14,once,TRBV3-1/TRBV3-2,TRBJ1-1,.,CASSRPGKNTEAFF,TGTGCCAGCAGCCGTCCAGGGAAGAACACTGAAGCTTTCTTT
17,.,TRBV7-9,TRBJ2-6,.,CASSSLLQGSGANVLTF,TGTGCCAGCAGCTCACTCCTTCAGGGCTCTGGGGCCAACGTCCTGACTTTC
12,.,TRBV2,TRBJ2-7,TRBD1,CASRGTVAEQYF,TGTGCCAGCAGGGGGACAGTCGCCGAGCAGTACTTC
14,.,TRBV7-9,TRBJ1-3,TRBD1,CASSVTGVGNTIYF,TGTGCCAGCAGCGTTACAGGGGTTGGAAACACCATATATTTT
16,.,TRBV11-1,TRBJ2-2,.,CASSLGTNLYTGELFF,TGTGCCAGCAGCTTAGGGACTAACCTATACACCGGGGAGCTGTTTTTT
14,.,TRBV6-5,TRBJ2-2,.,CASIAGWGTGELFF,TGTGCCAGCATTGCGGGATGGGGCACCGGGGAGCTGTTTTTT
15,.,TRBV5-1,TRBJ2-5,TRBD2,CASSRLAGSQETQYF,TGCGCCAGCAGCCGGCTAGCGGGATCCCAAGAGACCCAGTACTTC
15,few,TRBV4-2,TRBJ1-6,.,CASSQDRRGYSPLHF,TGTGCCAGCAGCCAAGATAGGCGGGGGTATTCACCCCTCCACTTT
13,.,TRBV29-1,TRBJ2-7,TRBD1,CSVRTGGPYEQYF,TGCAGCGTGCGGACAGGGGGGCCCTACGAGCAGTACTTC
14,.,TRBV3-1/TRBV3-2,TRBJ1-3,.,CASSHQGSGNTIYF,TGTGCCAGCAGCCACCAGGGGTCTGGAAACACCATATATTTT
16,.,TRBV5-1,TRBJ2-5,TRBD1,CASSPGQEGPGETQYF,TGCGCCAGCAGCCCGGGACAGGAAGGGCCGGGGGAGACCCAGTACTTC
15,.,TRBV2,TRBJ2-7,TRBD2,CASRGRTSRNYEQYF,TGTGCCAGCCGTGGGAGGACTAGCCGTAATTACGAGCAGTACTTC
14,.,TRBV6-1,TRBJ1-6,.,CASSEEIANSPFHF,TGTGCCAGCAGTGAAGAAATAGCTAATTCACCCTTCCACTTT
19,.,TRBV7-2,TRBJ1-1,TRBD1,CASSLRGTGPYPMNTEAFF,TGTGCCAGCAGCTTGAGGGGGACAGGGCCTTACCCTATGAACACTGAAGCTTTCTTT
12,.,TRBV20-1,TRBJ1-4,.,CSASWRREKLFF,TGCAGTGCTAGTTGGAGGCGTGAAAAACTGTTTTTT
13,.,TRBV12-3/TRBV12-4,TRBJ2-5,TRBD2,CASSLAGAETQYF,TGTGCCAGCAGTCTAGCGGGAGCAGAGACCCAGTACTTC
18,.,TRBV10-3,TRBJ2-3,TRBD2,CAISESASGTRNADTQYF,TGTGCCATCAGTGAGTCGGCTAGCGGGACTCGCAACGCAGATACGCAGTATTTT
13,.,TRBV10-3,TRBJ1-5,TRBD1,CAIGTAFPQPQHF,TGTGCCATCGGGACAGCGTTTCCCCAGCCCCAGCATTTT
16,.,TRBV5-1,TRBJ2-5,.,CASSPEVAGDLETQYF,TGCGCCAGCAGCCCCGAGGTTGCAGGGGATCTAGAGACCCAGTACTTC
15,.,TRBV5-1,TRBJ1-6,.,CASSSAGYYNSPLHF,TGCGCCAGCAGCTCAGCGGGGTATTATAATTCACCCCTCCACTTT
13,few,TRBV3-1/TRBV3-2,TRBJ2-7,TRBD1,CASSRGTGREQYF,TGTGCCAGCAGCCGAGGGACAGGACGAGAGCAGTACTTC
17,.,TRBV7-8,TRBJ1-4,TRBD1,CASSPRQGGATNEKLFF,TGTGCCAGCAGCCCCCGGCAGGGGGGTGCAACTAATGAAAAACTGTTTTTT
15,.,TRBV6-5,TRBJ2-7,.,CASSLRDLSSYEQYF,TGTGCCAGCAGTTTGCGGGACTTAAGCTCCTACGAGCAGTACTTC
15,.,TRBV7-9,TRBJ2-1,.,CASSPYPGGYNEQFF,TGTGCCAGCAGCCCCTACCCAGGAGGGTACAATGAGCAGTTCTTC
14,.,TRBV27,TRBJ2-1,.,CASRAGWEINEQFF,TGTGCCAGCAGAGCGGGTTGGGAAATCAATGAGCAGTTCTTC
14,.,TRBV10-3,TRBJ2-7,.,CAISETRGAYEQYF,TGTGCCATCAGTGAGACACGGGGAGCCTACGAGCAGTACTTC
14,.,TRBV5-4,TRBJ1-2,TRBD1,CASSPGTAYYGYTF,TGTGCCAGCAGTCCCGGGACAGCTTACTATGGCTACACCTTC
12,.,TRBV2,TRBJ1-6,TRBD1,CASGTGASPLHF,TGTGCCAGCGGGACAGGGGCCTCACCCCTCCACTTT
14,.,TRBV5-1,TRBJ2-3,.,CASSQGHGKDTQYF,TGCGCCAGCAGCCAGGGACATGGAAAGGATACGCAGTATTTT
16,.,TRBV4-2,TRBJ2-2,TRBD1,CASSHRQGAGTGELFF,TGTGCCAGCAGCCACCGCCAGGGGGCAGGTACCGGGGAGCTGTTTTTT
14,.,TRBV5-1,TRBJ2-7,TRBD1,CASSLAGQIYEQYF,TGCGCCAGCAGCTTGGCGGGACAGATCTACGAGCAGTACTTC
17,.,TRBV9,TRBJ2-2,TRBD2,CASSVAAGGPNTGELFF,TGTGCCAGCAGCGTAGCAGCGGGAGGGCCGAACACCGGGGAGCTGTTTTTT
13,.,TRBV28,TRBJ2-7,TRBD2,CASRLAGSYEQYF,TGTGCCAGCAGGTTAGCGGGGTCCTACGAGCAGTACTTC
13,once,TRBV27,TRBJ2-7,TRBD2,CASRLIAGDEQYF,TGTGCCAGCAGACTTATAGCGGGAGACGAGCAGTACTTC
14,.,TRBV20-1,TRBJ2-7,.,CSASPSSSSYEQYF,TGCAGTGCTAGTCCTAGCTCATCCTCCTACGAGCAGTACTTC
20,.,TRBV4-1,TRBJ2-1,.,CASSQDRGSISRLMGNEQFF,TGCGCCAGCAGCCAAGATCGGGGTAGTATCTCACGACTAATGGGGAATGAGCAGTTCTTC
15,.,TRBV7-9,TRBJ2-5,TRBD2,CASSLALAGEETQYF,TGTGCCAGCAGCTTAGCGTTAGCGGGAGAAGAGACCCAGTACTTC
15,.,TRBV5-8,TRBJ1-6,.,CASSLYADYNSPLHF,TGTGCCAGCAGCTTGTATGCGGACTATAATTCACCCCTCCACTTT
15,few,TRBV18,TRBJ2-7,.,CASSPLTGDLDEQYF,TGTGCCAGCTCACCCCTTACAGGAGATCTTGATGAGCAGTACTTC
15,.,TRBV5-1,TRBJ2-1,TRBD2,CASSTGLAGANEQFF,TGCGCCAGCAGCACGGGACTAGCGGGAGCAAATGAGCAGTTCTTC
15,.,TRBV15,TRBJ2-3,TRBD2,CATSSRLAGVDTQYF,TGTGCCACCAGCAGCAGACTAGCGGGAGTGGATACGCAGTATTTT
17,.,TRBV27,TRBJ1-1,.,CASSLERPWSVNTEAFF,TGTGCCAGCAGCCTAGAAAGGCCGTGGAGCGTGAACACTGAAGCTTTCTTT
13,.,TRBV7-3,TRBJ2-1,.,CASSPGSYNEQFF,TGTGCCAGCAGCCCCGGGTCCTACAATGAGCAGTTCTTC
17,.,TRBV19,TRBJ2-5,TRBD2,CASSIGLAGVVQETQYF,TGTGCCAGTAGTATAGGACTAGCGGGAGTCGTACAAGAGACCCAGTACTTC
16,few,TRBV15,TRBJ1-2,.,CATSRDQRSPGYGYTF,TGTGCCACCAGCAGAGATCAAAGGTCCCCGGGGTATGGCTACACCTTC
13,.,TRBV27,TRBJ1-1,.,CASSLVTDTEAFF,TGTGCCAGCAGTTTGGTAACAGACACTGAAGCTTTCTTT
14,.,TRBV3-1/TRBV3-2,TRBJ1-4,.,CASSRLATNEKLFF,TGTGCCAGCAGCCGGCTTGCAACTAATGAAAAACTGTTTTTT
12,.,TRBV5-5,TRBJ1-2,TRBD1,CASSVDRGGYTF,TGTGCCAGCAGCGTCGACAGGGGCGGCTACACCTTC
16,.,TRBV3-1/TRBV3-2,TRBJ1-5,.,CASSQDPGSSGQPQHF,TGTGCCAGCAGCCAAGACCCGGGGAGCTCTGGGCAGCCCCAGCATTTT